A single sample gave rise to the 17 T cell receptor beta chains below, sequenced in a study of T cell repertoires in cytomegalovirus infection. TCRdb recomputed calls from the reads with MiXCR, one row per CDR3 protein. This sample has 400,000 or so distinct CDR3 sequences, with roughly 30% found just once. Input material: PBMCs. Receptors originate from a human donor in good health (CMV status not recorded). Some clones in this sample may be carry-over from other donors' samples.

This clonotype was seen more than once but under ten times. This rearrangement joins TRBV6-1 to TRBJ2-3, with a tentative D call TRBD1 (5 bases). The CDR3 runs 15 residues. CDR1 is MNHNS and CDR2 is SASEGT in the germline V gene. Trimming cost V 3 bases and J 2 bases, with 12 bases left between them. Here the CDR3 DNA reads TGTGCCAGCAGTGACACCAGGACACCCACAGATACGCAGTATTTT. Encoded protein: CASSDTRTPTDTQYF.

This clonotype was observed a few times. CDR3 DNA sequence: TGCAGTGCTACCGGACTAGCGGGGGGCTACGAGCAGTACTTC. It is translated as CSATGLAGGYEQYF. This chain connects TRBV20-1 to TRBJ2-7, with 14 bases matching TRBD2. Germline values: CDR1 DFQATT, CDR2 SNEGSKA (reference sequence). There are 14 residues in the CDR3. V trimming: 4 bases; J trimming: 3 bases; junction bases outside the gene matches: 2.

This chain joins TRBV5-1 and TRBJ2-7, with 9 bases identical to TRBD1. V was pared by 4 bases and J by 1 base, with 3 bases of the junction left unmatched. The germline CDR1 and CDR2 sequences are SGHRS and YFSETQ. This CDR3 contains 14 residues. The CDR3 DNA sequence: TGCGCCAGCAGCATCGGACAGGGGTCCTACGAGCAGTACTTC. This codes for CASSIGQGSYEQYF.

A word on this clonotype: A much larger clonotype is one base distant, so this may be a read error. The chain's CDR3 is CASSVLSGGVTDTQYF. The CDR3, as DNA: TGTGCCAGCAGCGTCCTTAGCGGGGGGGTGACAGATACGCAGTATTTT. This chain links TRBV7-6 with TRBJ2-3, with 11 nucleotides matching TRBD2. From germline, CDR1 is SGHVS and CDR2 FNYEAQ. The length of the CDR3 is 16 residues. V lost 5 bases to trimming and J lost 3 bases; unmatched junction nucleotides: 7.

In its sample, this clonotype was seen a few times. This chain connects TRBV4-1 to TRBJ2-7; no clear D. The CDR3 totals 15 residues. Deletions cut 4 bases from V and 7 bases from J, with 20 bases between. Germline V gene data show CDR1 as MGHRA and CDR2 as YSYEKL. The CDR3: CASSPLLSPVQEQYF. The CDR3 DNA sequence: TGCGCCAGCAGCCCCCTCCTCAGCCCGGTCCAGGAGCAGTACTTC.

On this clonotype itself: At one boundary the junction diverges from the germline segment, which might be a read error. J is TRBJ2-3 and V is TRBV12-3 or TRBV12-4; 11 bases match TRBD2. The length of the CDR3 is 15 residues. In DNA, the CDR3 is TGTGCCAGCAGTGTAGCGGGGGGGCCCACAGATACGCAGTATTTT. Its protein product is CASSVAGGPTDTQYF.

This clonotype has a count of ten or more. The chain employs TRBV7-8 and TRBJ1-2, with TRBD1 identical over 7 bases. The CDR3 is made up of 16 amino acids. Trimming took 5 bases from V and 4 from J; bases not matched to a gene: 13. CDR1 and CDR2 from the germline V gene are SGHVS and FQNEAQ. The CDR3 loop reads CASSPKTGTYGYGYTF. Written as DNA, the CDR3 is TGTGCCAGCAGCCCCAAGACAGGGACCTACGGCTATGGCTACACCTTC. Full variable domain (outside the CDR3, taken from reference TRBV7-8 and TRBJ1-2): GAGVSQSPRYKVAKRGQDVALRCDPISGHVSLFWYQQALGQGPEFLTYFQNEAQLDKSGLPSDRFFAERPEGSVSTLKIQRTQQEDSAVYLCASSPKTGTYGYGYTFGSGTRLTVV.

This clonotype was detected a few times. The chain employs TRBV2 and TRBJ1-2; no reliable D call. The V end was cut by 4 bases, the J end by 8 bases, with 14 bases between. CDR1 and CDR2 from the germline V gene are SNHLY and FYNNEI. The length of the CDR3 is 13 residues. CDR3 in DNA: TGTGCCAGCAGTGTCGGCGGGGTAGGGGGCTACACCTTC. This translates into CASSVGGVGGYTF.

This clonotype was recorded many times. J is TRBJ2-1 and V is TRBV7-9, with D perhaps matching TRBD1 (5 bases). Trimming left V 2 bases short and J 3 bases short, with 14 bases between. This CDR3 is built from 16 residues. Germline CDR1 SEHNR, CDR2 FQNEAQ (reference sequence). CDR3 protein: CASSLSTGSDYNEQFF. The DNA for the CDR3 is TGTGCCAGCAGCTTAAGCACAGGTTCGGACTACAATGAGCAGTTCTTC.

V gene TRBV6-6 combines with J gene TRBJ1-4, with D possibly matching TRBD1 (5 bases). CDR3 length: 15 residues. The V and J ends lost 0 bases and 7 bases respectively, with 12 bases between them. Germline lookup yields CDR1 MNHNY and CDR2 SVGAGI (reference sequence). The CDR3 loop reads CASSYSNPGPEKLFF. CDR3 in DNA: TGTGCCAGCAGTTACTCGAATCCGGGACCTGAAAAACTGTTTTTT.

This clonotype has at least ten counts. The chain joins TRBV6-1 to TRBJ1-1, with TRBD1 matching over 7 bases. The germline gives CDR1 MNHNS, CDR2 SASEGT. V lost 5 bases and J lost 3; bases outside the gene matches: 9. The CDR3 length is 15 residues. The CDR3 is CASSSRQGVDTEAFF. The CDR3 coding sequence is TGTGCCAGCAGTTCCCGACAGGGAGTCGACACTGAAGCTTTCTTT.

Many counts were recorded for this clonotype. This chain links TRBV7-6 with TRBJ1-5; D gene ambiguous. The length of the CDR3 is 16 residues. V was trimmed by 1 base and J by 1 base, leaving 11 bases between them. The V gene's germline CDR1 is SGHVS and CDR2 FNYEAQ. CDR3 protein: CASSLGLGMSNQPQHF. The CDR3 DNA reads TGTGCCAGCAGCTTAGGTCTGGGGATGAGCAATCAGCCCCAGCATTTT.

The CDR3 DNA is TGCAGTGCTAACGAACTCCAAAACACAGATACGCAGTATTTT. Amino acids: CSANELQNTDTQYF. The gene calls are TRBV20-1 and TRBJ2-3; D unclear. Germline CDR1 DFQATT, CDR2 SNEGSKA (reference sequence). CDR3 size: 14 residues. V lost 4 bases and J lost 2, with 13 bases in between.

The sample holds many counts of this clonotype. V and J are TRBV7-9 and TRBJ1-1; no reliable D call. This CDR3 spans 13 amino acids. Germline-derived CDR1 and CDR2 are SEHNR and FQNEAQ (reference sequence). Trimming pared 4 bases from V and 0 bases from J, leaving 6 bases between. The CDR3 nucleotides read TGTGCCAGCAGCTCTGAATTGAACACTGAAGCTTTCTTT. It specifies CASSSELNTEAFF.

For this clonotype: Possible read error: a much larger clone is one base away. The rearrangement uses TRBV7-6 and TRBJ1-1; TRBD1 aligns across 9 bases. The CDR3 is 15 amino acids. Germline V gene lookup returns CDR1 SGHVS and CDR2 FNYEAQ. The DNA for the CDR3 is TGTGCCCGCAGCTTAGTGCGGGACAGGGTGACTGAAGCTTTCTTT. Translation: CARSLVRDRVTEAFF.

This clonotype showed up many times. The chain has TRBV7-2 and TRBJ2-5; weak D call: TRBD2 (6 bases). CDR1 and CDR2 from the germline V gene are SGHTA and FQGNSA. The CDR3 spans 16 residues. V shed 1 base and J shed 2 bases, with 14 bases lying between them. CDR3 residues: CASSLGRVRRQETQYF. CDR3 nucleotides: TGTGCCAGCAGCTTAGGGAGGGTAAGAAGGCAAGAGACCCAGTACTTC.

A few counts support this clonotype. The chain links TRBV4-1 to TRBJ2-3, with TRBD2 matching 7 bases. CDR1 is MGHRA and CDR2 is YSYEKL in the germline V gene. With V trimmed by 4 bases and J by 6 bases, 16 bases remained unmatched. There are 17 residues in the CDR3. CDR3 region: CASSRDETSSRADTQYF. The CDR3 coding sequence is TGCGCCAGCAGCCGAGACGAGACTAGCTCGAGGGCGGATACGCAGTATTTT.